This is a list of T cell receptor beta chains from one sample in a study of technical replicates of blood from several donors. Assay: immunoSEQ multiplex PCR; the TCRdb copy retains only in-frame clones and omits some. This sample has about 85,000 clones; just under 95% occur once, and the top ten carry about 0.26%. The material sequenced was T cells isolated from PBMCs. The receptors were sampled from a human donor in good health. CDR3s include the opening cysteine and the closing phenylalanine or tryptophan. Fields, in order: V gene, D gene, J gene, CDR3 protein, CDR3 DNA. A D gene is named only where the DNA matches it firmly.

TRBV4-1	TRBD2	TRBJ2-7	CASSQALLAGVIYEQYF	TGCGCCAGCAGCCAAGCCCTACTAGCGGGAGTGATCTACGAGCAGTACTTC
TRBV19	NA	TRBJ2-3	CASTVGHGTDTQYF	TGTGCCAGTACCGTGGGACACGGCACAGATACGCAGTATTTT
TRBV7-9	TRBD2	TRBJ2-5	CASSPRSGKETQYF	TGTGCCAGCAGCCCCCGCAGCGGGAAAGAGACCCAGTACTTC
TRBV9	TRBD2	TRBJ2-1	CASGSAGDVNEQFF	TGTGCCAGCGGCAGCGCGGGGGATGTCAATGAGCAGTTCTTC
TRBV28	TRBD1	TRBJ1-4	CASGSPGQIKKLFF	TGTGCCAGCGGTTCCCCGGGACAGATTAAAAAACTGTTTTTT
TRBV27	TRBD2	TRBJ2-7	CASSLAGGPNVYEQYF	TGTGCCAGCAGTTTAGCGGGAGGGCCCAATGTATACGAGCAGTACTTC
TRBV7-9	TRBD1	TRBJ1-6	CASSHRQGLNSPLHF	TGTGCCAGCAGCCACCGACAGGGCCTTAATTCACCCCTCCACTTT
TRBV28	NA	TRBJ1-1	CASSLFRNTEAFF	TGTGCCAGCAGTTTATTTAGGAACACTGAAGCTTTCTTT
TRBV5-6	NA	TRBJ2-7	CASNLGGVHEQYF	TGTGCCAGCAACCTGGGGGGAGTCCACGAGCAGTACTTC
TRBV4-2	TRBD1	TRBJ2-1	CASSQNDRGTYNEQFF	TGTGCCAGCAGCCAAAATGACAGGGGGACCTACAATGAGCAGTTCTTC